A single sample gave rise to the 25 T cell receptor beta chains below, sequenced in a study of cytomegalovirus exposure and HLA in healthy donors (dated by TCRdb to between 2016 and 2019). Library construction relied on the immunoSEQ multiplex PCR assay. For the multiplex PCR, a mixture combining 60 forward primers for TCR Vbeta segments and 13 reverse primers for TCR Jbeta segments was used. The table was pulled from immuneACCESS by TCRdb, which kept in-frame rearrangements only. Such tables lose some clones; where checked, under half of the loss comes from unresolved V genes, and the rest has no known cause. Recorded for this sample are 200,000 to 250,000 clones; 65% to 75% of them occurred a single time. The ten largest clones take up 1.8% of the sample. The sequencing input was PBMCs. The receptors come from a woman in her twenties or thirties in good health and CMV-seronegative.

This clone has just a few counts. The J gene is TRBJ2-5, the V gene TRBV6-1; 7 nucleotides line up with TRBD2. This CDR3 is built from 15 residues. Germline V gene data show CDR1 as MNHNS and CDR2 as SASEGT. The V gene end was trimmed by 6 bases and the J gene end by 1 base; junction bases not matched to a gene: 8. CDR3 residues: CASRGLRGSQETQYF. The DNA for the CDR3 is TGTGCCAGCAGAGGTCTGCGGGGGAGCCAAGAGACCCAGTACTTC.

The V call is TRBV6-5, the J call TRBJ1-4; 7 bases align to TRBD1. The V and J ends lost 5 bases and 7 bases, in that order; junction bases with no gene match: 10. The CDR3 has 15 residues. CDR1 MNHEY and CDR2 SVGAGI come from the germline V gene. The CDR3 protein is CASSHSTGVVEKLFF. The CDR3 DNA reads TGTGCCAGCAGTCATAGCACAGGGGTCGTTGAAAAACTGTTTTTT.

The gene calls are TRBV10-2 and TRBJ1-6; a weak D match, TRBD1 (6 bases). The CDR3 has 14 amino acids. Trimming removed 6 bases at V and 4 bases at J, with 10 bases between. CDR1 and CDR2 from the germline V gene are WSHSY and SAAADI. CDR3 in DNA: TGCGCCAGCAGGCCACAGGGTTATAATTCACCCCTCCACTTT. This sequence encodes CASRPQGYNSPLHF.

The V gene is TRBV6-5, the J gene TRBJ1-4; D gene ambiguous. Trimming shortened V by 8 bases and J by 6 bases, and 16 bases separated the two germline ends. This CDR3 comprises 14 residues. Germline V gives CDR1 MNHEY, CDR2 SVGAGI. This CDR3 reads CASRRWGEDEKLFF. The CDR3 DNA sequence: TGTGCCAGCCGTCGGTGGGGAGAGGATGAAAAACTGTTTTTT.

The rearrangement uses TRBV5-6 and TRBJ1-1, with D possibly matching TRBD1 (5 bases). The CDR3 consists of 15 residues. The V and J ends lost 5 bases and 5 bases respectively, with 19 bases between them. CDR1 and CDR2 (germline): SGHDT, YYEEEE. CDR3 residues: CASRTTRNRKTEAFF. Written as DNA, the CDR3 is TGTGCCAGCAGGACGACACGCAACAGGAAAACTGAAGCTTTCTTT.

This chain links TRBV11-1 with TRBJ2-1; 10 bases align to TRBD2. The CDR3 has 16 amino acids. V gave up 0 bases and J gave up 4 bases; unmatched junction bases: 3. The V gene's germline CDR1 is SGHAT and CDR2 FQDESV (reference sequence). As DNA, the CDR3 is TGTGCCAGCAGCTTAGCGAGGACTAGCGGATACAATGAGCAGTTCTTC. As protein: CASSLARTSGYNEQFF. Full variable domain (rest looked up from reference TRBV11-1 and TRBJ2-1): EAEVAQSPRYKITEKSQAVAFWCDPISGHATLYWYRQILGQGPELLVQFQDESVVDDSQLPKDRFSAERLKGVDSTLKIQPAELGDSAMYLCASSLARTSGYNEQFFGPGTRLTVL.

The gene calls are TRBV6-6 and TRBJ2-2, with D tentatively TRBD1 (6 bases). With 5 bases removed from V and 4 bases from J, the gap between germline ends came to 11 bases. The V gene's germline CDR1 is MNHNY and CDR2 SVGAGI (reference sequence). CDR3 size: 14 residues. CDR3 in DNA: TGTGCCAGCAGTACCCCAGGGGCCACCGGGGAGCTGTTTTTT. It encodes CASSTPGATGELFF.

CDR3: CSVGDTNYGYTF. CDR3 nucleotides: TGCAGCGTTGGTGACACCAACTATGGCTACACCTTC. This chain joins TRBV29-1 and TRBJ1-2, with unresolved D. Trimming shortened V by 4 bases and J by 2 bases, and 8 bases separated the two germline ends. Germline CDR1 is SQVTM and CDR2 is ANQGSEA. This CDR3 comprises 12 residues.

This clone turned up a few times. The chain joins TRBV5-1 to TRBJ2-1; 10 nucleotides agree with TRBD2. The germline gives CDR1 SGHRS, CDR2 YFSETQ. The CDR3 covers 14 residues. The V segment lost 7 bases and the J segment 9 bases; nucleotides outside the gene matches: 10. The DNA for the CDR3 is TGCGCCAGCGCTTCGGCTAGCGGGAGTCGTGAGCAGTTCTTC. This gives the protein CASASASGSREQFF.

About this clone: One end of the junction does not line up with germline, which may come from a read error. CDR3 sequence reads: CVSSTKGLAGPAYEQYF. CDR3 bases: TGTGTCAGTAGTACCAAGGGACTAGCGGGCCCAGCCTACGAGCAGTACTTC. The chain combines TRBV19 with TRBJ2-7; 12 nucleotides agree with TRBD2. This CDR3 comprises 17 residues. The germline V gene has CDR1 LNHDA and CDR2 SQIVND (reference sequence).

The chain has TRBV7-9 and TRBJ1-6; 9 positions match TRBD1. Unmatched junction bases numbered 8, after V lost 1 base and J lost 10 bases. The CDR3 contains 16 residues. The V gene's germline CDR1 is SEHNR and CDR2 FQNEAQ (reference sequence). This chain's CDR3 is CASSLVGQGIVSPLHF. The DNA for the CDR3 is TGTGCCAGCAGCTTAGTGGGACAGGGTATCGTCTCACCCCTCCACTTT.

The V call is TRBV19, the J call TRBJ1-2; D is possibly TRBD1 (6 bases). Trimming cost V 10 bases and J 4 bases, with 16 bases left between them. The CDR3 covers 13 residues. From germline, CDR1 is LNHDA and CDR2 SQIVND (reference sequence). The DNA of the CDR3 is TGTGCCATCAGACCACAGGGTTTCTATGGCTACACCTTC. Translation: CAIRPQGFYGYTF.

This clone appeared a few times. The junction and the germline gene differ at one end; a read error may be behind it. The chain joins TRBV6-5 to TRBJ2-5; 7 bases line up with TRBD1. The CDR3 totals 16 residues. Germline-derived CDR1 and CDR2 are MNHEY and SVGAGI. DNA for the CDR3: TGTGCCAGCAGTTGCTCCTCCGGGACAGCGCAAGAGGCCCAGTACTTC. It yields the protein CASSCSSGTAQEAQYF.

The gene calls are TRBV19 and TRBJ2-4; the match to TRBD1 covers 7 bases. Losses at the gene ends were 0 bases for V and 0 bases for J; bases not matched to a gene: 5. CDR1 and CDR2 from the germline V gene are LNHDA and SQIVND (reference sequence). The CDR3 is 17 amino acids. The CDR3 loop is CASSIDTQGRAKNIQYF. In DNA form, the CDR3 reads TGTGCCAGTAGTATAGATACACAGGGGAGAGCCAAAAACATTCAGTACTTC.

The chain has TRBV18 and TRBJ1-6, with 9 bases fitting TRBD1. The length of the CDR3 is 14 residues. J was trimmed by 11 bases and V by 0 bases; bases with no gene match: 2. Looked up from germline, CDR1 is KGHSH and CDR2 is LQKENI. The CDR3 protein is CASSPPWTGAPLHF. The CDR3 DNA sequence: TGTGCCAGCTCACCACCGTGGACAGGGGCACCCCTCCACTTT.

V gene TRBV7-6 combines with J gene TRBJ1-1, with TRBD1 matching over 9 bases. CDR3 length: 15 amino acids. Per germline, CDR1 SGHVS and CDR2 FNYEAQ. With V trimmed by 4 bases and J by 0 bases, 3 bases remained unmatched. CDR3 loop: CASSYRQGVNTEAFF. The CDR3 DNA is TGTGCCAGCAGCTATCGACAGGGGGTGAACACTGAAGCTTTCTTT. The full variable domain, in which reference TRBV7-6 and TRBJ1-1 provide the parts outside the CDR3, is GAGVSQSPRYKVTKRGQDVALRCDPISGHVSLYWYRQALGQGPEFLTYFNYEAQQDKSGLPNDRFSAERPEGSISTLTIQRTEQRDSAMYRCASSYRQGVNTEAFFGQGTRLTVV.

This sequence joins TRBV4-2 and TRBJ2-5; 10 bases line up with TRBD2. Germline V gene sequence: CDR1 LGHNA, CDR2 YNFKEQ. The CDR3 totals 14 residues. The V segment lost 6 bases and the J segment 2 bases; nucleotides outside the gene matches: 3. DNA of the CDR3: TGTGCCAGCAGAGCGGGAGGGCCTCAAGAGACCCAGTACTTC. Residues: CASRAGGPQETQYF.

As for this clone: This same CDR3 is encoded by further DNA sequences in the sample. The chain couples TRBV9 to TRBJ1-1; TRBD1 matches 9 bases. Germline loops: CDR1 SGDLS, CDR2 YYNGEE. The CDR3 contains 14 residues. V lost 2 bases to trimming and J lost 3 bases; unmatched junction nucleotides: 2. The DNA for the CDR3 is TGTGCCAGCAGCGTGACAGGGGGAGACACTGAAGCTTTCTTT. It translates to CASSVTGGDTEAFF.

As concerns this clone: This sample includes further DNA sequences coding for the same CDR3. This chain connects TRBV30 to TRBJ1-1, with D possibly being TRBD1 (5 bases). CDR1 is GTSNPN and CDR2 is SVGIG in the germline V gene (reference sequence). The CDR3 covers 13 residues. The V and J ends lost 3 bases and 1 base respectively, with 9 bases between them. This CDR3 reads CAWRDNWNTEAFF. In nucleotides, the CDR3 is TGTGCCTGGAGGGACAATTGGAACACTGAAGCTTTCTTT.

The chain couples TRBV27 to TRBJ2-5, with TRBD2 matching 8 bases. Germline CDR1 is MNHEY and CDR2 is SMNVEV (reference sequence). V was pared by 6 bases and J by 5 bases, with 11 bases of the junction left unmatched. CDR3 size: 15 residues. CDR3 bases: TGTGCCAGCAGGGACCTTAGCGGGAAGGTGGAGACCCAGTACTTC. Amino acids: CASRDLSGKVETQYF.

The chain joins TRBV29-1 to TRBJ1-2; 9 nucleotides agree with TRBD1. Trimming at V came to 5 bases and at J to 4 bases, leaving 5 bases not matched to a gene. Germline V gives CDR1 SQVTM, CDR2 ANQGSEA. CDR3 length: 13 amino acids. The CDR3 coding sequence is TGCAGCGTTCCCGAGGGACAGGGCTATGGCTACACCTTC. Encoded protein: CSVPEGQGYGYTF.

The V and J genes are TRBV5-8 and TRBJ1-2; 10 nucleotides line up with TRBD1. The CDR3 contains 19 residues. Germline V gene data show CDR1 as SGHTS and CDR2 as YDEGEE. Trimming took 3 bases from V and 10 from J; bases not matched to a gene: 24. This CDR3 reads CASSYNLPGQGLSVDDYTF. CDR3 coding DNA: TGTGCCAGCAGCTATAACCTCCCGGGACAGGGGCTGAGCGTGGACGACTACACCTTC.

The genes are TRBV29-1 and TRBJ1-1; TRBD1 agrees at 10 bases. After removal of 7 bases from V and 3 bases from J, the junction contained 5 bases not matched to a gene. Looked up from germline, CDR1 is SQVTM and CDR2 is ANQGSEA. The CDR3 is 13 residues long. The CDR3 loop reads CSAGTGVDTEAFF. The CDR3 DNA follows: TGCAGCGCCGGGACAGGGGTAGACACTGAAGCTTTCTTT.

The chain has TRBV9 and TRBJ2-7, with TRBD2 matching 8 bases. V lost 0 bases to trimming and J lost 5 bases; unmatched junction nucleotides: 4. The CDR3 runs to 14 residues. The germline gives CDR1 SGDLS, CDR2 YYNGEE. CDR3 nucleotide sequence: TGTGCCAGCAGCGTAGTCAGCGGGAGTCACGAGCAGTACTTC. Its protein product is CASSVVSGSHEQYF.

The rearrangement uses TRBV4-2 and TRBJ2-1; 9 bases map to TRBD2. Trimming cost V 0 bases and J 9 bases; bases outside gene matches: 6. The CDR3 has 15 amino acids. Germline V CDR1 and CDR2: LGHNA, YNFKEQ. The CDR3 DNA is TGTGCCAGCAGCCAAGATCGCGGGGGGGGCCTTGAGCAGTTCTTC. This translates into CASSQDRGGGLEQFF.